This T cell receptor (beta chain) was sequenced during a study of Ad26.COV2.S vaccination and SARS-CoV-2 variants. Overall study context: Dosing was one shot or two shots 56 days apart. Study-level points and caveats: Vaccinated individuals (as opposed to placebo recipients) had higher spike-specific TCR breadth.

The repertoire was sequenced with immunoSEQ multiplex PCR; TCRdb's copy has only in-frame clones and lacks some. Of roughly 380,000 clones in the sample, more than 75% were seen once. The treatment: some 20 received Ad26.COV2.S at low or high dose, single or two shots; about 5 received placebo; per-sample allocation not given. Day 63 after the first injection of vaccine or placebo was the sampling time. To note about this clone: No antigen is known for it.

Trimming left V 0 bases short and J 6 bases short, with 15 bases between. Germline-derived CDR1 and CDR2 are LGHNA and YNFKEQ. The CDR3 is made up of 16 amino acids. The rearrangement links TRBV4-2 to TRBJ2-1, with D possibly TRBD2 on 6 matching bases. The source was peripheral blood, collected in a trial of Ad26.COV2.S vaccine versus placebo. The sequence derives from a person between 18 and 60 years old who received the Ad26.COV2.S COVID-19 vaccine or a placebo. The CDR3, as DNA: TGTGCCAGCAGCCAAGATTACGGAGGGCCCCTCAATGAGCAGTTCTTC. Its protein is CASSQDYGGPLNEQFF.